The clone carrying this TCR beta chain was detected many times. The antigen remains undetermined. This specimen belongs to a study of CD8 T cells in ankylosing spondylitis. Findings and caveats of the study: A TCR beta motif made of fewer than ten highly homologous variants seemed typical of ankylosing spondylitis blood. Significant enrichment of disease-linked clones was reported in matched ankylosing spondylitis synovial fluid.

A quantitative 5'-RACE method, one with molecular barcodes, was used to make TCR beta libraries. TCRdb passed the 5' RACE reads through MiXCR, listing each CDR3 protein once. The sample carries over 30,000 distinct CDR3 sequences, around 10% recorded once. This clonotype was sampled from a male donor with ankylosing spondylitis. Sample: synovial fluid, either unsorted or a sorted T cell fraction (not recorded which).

The CDR3 region is CSAREFSGQSIFNEQFF. CDR3 bases: TGCAGTGCTAGAGAATTTAGCGGCCAGTCGATCTTCAATGAGCAGTTCTTC. The V gene is TRBV20-1, the J gene TRBJ2-1; D may be TRBD2 (6 bases). Germline assignment: CDR1 DFQATT and CDR2 SNEGSKA (reference sequence). With 0 bases removed from V and 6 bases from J, the gap between germline ends came to 21 bases. This CDR3 contains 17 residues.